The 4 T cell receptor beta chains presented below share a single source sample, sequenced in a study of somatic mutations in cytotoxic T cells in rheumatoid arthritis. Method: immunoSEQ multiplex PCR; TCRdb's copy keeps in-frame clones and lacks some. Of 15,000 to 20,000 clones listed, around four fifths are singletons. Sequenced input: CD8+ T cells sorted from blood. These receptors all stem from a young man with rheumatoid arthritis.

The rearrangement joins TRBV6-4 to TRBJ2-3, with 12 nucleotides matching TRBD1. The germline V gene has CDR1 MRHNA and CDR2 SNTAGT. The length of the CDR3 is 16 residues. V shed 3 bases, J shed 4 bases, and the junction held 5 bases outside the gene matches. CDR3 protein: CASSETGTGGSDTQYF. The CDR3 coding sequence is TGTGCCAGCAGTGAAACCGGGACAGGGGGCTCAGATACGCAGTATTTT.

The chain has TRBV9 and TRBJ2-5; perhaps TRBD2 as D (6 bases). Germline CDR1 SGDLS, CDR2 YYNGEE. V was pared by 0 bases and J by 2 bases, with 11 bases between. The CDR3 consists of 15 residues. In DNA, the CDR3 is TGTGCCAGCAGCGTAGTCTCGGGGGATCAAGAGACCCAGTACTTC. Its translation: CASSVVSGDQETQYF.

CDR3 nucleotide sequence: TGTGCCAGCGGCGGAAGGGAGAATGAGCAGTTCTTC. Its protein is CASGGRENEQFF. The gene calls are TRBV11-3 and TRBJ2-1, with D tentatively TRBD2 (5 bases). The germline V and J ends were trimmed by 8 bases and 7 bases, with 12 bases remaining between them. CDR3 length: 12 amino acids. Per the germline V gene, CDR1 is SGHNT and CDR2 is YENEEA.

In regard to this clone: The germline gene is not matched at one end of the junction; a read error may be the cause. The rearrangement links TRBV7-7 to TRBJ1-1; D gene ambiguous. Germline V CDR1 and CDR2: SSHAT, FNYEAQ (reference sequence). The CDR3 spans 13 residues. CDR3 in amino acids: CASSLTDNTEAFF. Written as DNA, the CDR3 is TGTGCTAGCAGCCTAACCGATAACACTGAAGCTTTCTTT.